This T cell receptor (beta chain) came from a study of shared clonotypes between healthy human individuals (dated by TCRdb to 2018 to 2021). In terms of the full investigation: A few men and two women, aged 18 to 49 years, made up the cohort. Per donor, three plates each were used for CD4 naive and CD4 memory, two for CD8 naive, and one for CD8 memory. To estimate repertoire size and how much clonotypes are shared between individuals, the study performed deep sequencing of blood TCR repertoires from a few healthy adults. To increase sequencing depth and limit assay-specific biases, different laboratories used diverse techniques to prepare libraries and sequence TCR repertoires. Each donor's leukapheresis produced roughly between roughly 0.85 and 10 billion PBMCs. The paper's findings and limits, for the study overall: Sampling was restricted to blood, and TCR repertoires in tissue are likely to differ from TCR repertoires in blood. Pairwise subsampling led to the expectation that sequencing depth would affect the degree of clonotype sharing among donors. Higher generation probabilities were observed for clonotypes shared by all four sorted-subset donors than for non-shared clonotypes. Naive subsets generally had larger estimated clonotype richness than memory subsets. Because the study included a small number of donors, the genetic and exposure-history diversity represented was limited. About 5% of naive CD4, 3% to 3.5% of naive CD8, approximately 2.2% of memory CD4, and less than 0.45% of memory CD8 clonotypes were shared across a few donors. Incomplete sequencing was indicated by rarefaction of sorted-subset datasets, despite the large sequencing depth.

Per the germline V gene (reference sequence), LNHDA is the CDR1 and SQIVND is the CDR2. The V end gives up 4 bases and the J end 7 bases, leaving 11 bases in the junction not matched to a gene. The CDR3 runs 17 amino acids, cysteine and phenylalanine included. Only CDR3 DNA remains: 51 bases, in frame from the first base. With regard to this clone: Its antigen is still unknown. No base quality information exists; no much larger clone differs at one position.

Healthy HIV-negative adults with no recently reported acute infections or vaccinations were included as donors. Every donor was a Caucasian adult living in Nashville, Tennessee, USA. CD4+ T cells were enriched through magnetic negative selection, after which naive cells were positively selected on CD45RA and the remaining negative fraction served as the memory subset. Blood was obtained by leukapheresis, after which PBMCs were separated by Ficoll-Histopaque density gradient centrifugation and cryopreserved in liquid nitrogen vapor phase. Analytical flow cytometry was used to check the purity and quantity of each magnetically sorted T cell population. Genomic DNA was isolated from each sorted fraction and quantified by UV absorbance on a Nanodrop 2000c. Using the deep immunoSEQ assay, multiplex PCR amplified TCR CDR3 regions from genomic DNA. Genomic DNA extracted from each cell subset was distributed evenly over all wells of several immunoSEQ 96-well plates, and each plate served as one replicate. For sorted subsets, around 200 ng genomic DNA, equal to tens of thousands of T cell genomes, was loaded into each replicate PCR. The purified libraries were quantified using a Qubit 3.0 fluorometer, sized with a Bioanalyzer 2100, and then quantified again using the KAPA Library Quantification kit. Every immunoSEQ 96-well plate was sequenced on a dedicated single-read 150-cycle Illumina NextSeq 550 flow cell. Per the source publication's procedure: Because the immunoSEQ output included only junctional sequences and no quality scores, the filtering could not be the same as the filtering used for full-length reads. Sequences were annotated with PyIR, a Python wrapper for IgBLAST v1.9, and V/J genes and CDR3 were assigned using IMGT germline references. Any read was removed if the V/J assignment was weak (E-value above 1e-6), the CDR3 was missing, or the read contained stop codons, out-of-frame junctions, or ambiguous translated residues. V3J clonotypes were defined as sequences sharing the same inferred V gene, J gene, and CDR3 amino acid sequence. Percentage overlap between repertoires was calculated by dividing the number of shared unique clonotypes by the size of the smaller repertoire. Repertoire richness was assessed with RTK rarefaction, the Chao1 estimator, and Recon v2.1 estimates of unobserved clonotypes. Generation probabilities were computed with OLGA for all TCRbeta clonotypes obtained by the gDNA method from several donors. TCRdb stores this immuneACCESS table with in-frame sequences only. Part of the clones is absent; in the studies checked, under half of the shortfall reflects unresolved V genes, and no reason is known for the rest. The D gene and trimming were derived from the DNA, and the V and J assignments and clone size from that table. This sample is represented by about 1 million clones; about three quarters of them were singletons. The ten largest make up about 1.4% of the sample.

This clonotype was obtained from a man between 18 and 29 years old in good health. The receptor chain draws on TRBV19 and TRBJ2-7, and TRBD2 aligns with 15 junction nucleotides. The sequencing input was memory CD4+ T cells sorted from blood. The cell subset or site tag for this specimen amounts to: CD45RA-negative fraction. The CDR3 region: CASSKGLAGGPTGEQYF. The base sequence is TGTGCCAGTAGTAAGGGACTAGCGGGAGGACCTACGGGAGAGCAGTACTTC.